These 3 T cell receptor beta chains originate from one sample sequenced in a study of memory CD4+ T cells and cytomegalovirus serostatus. The sort gate was single viable CD3+CD4+CD8-CD45RO+ cells for memory CD4+ T cells. The protocol was immunoSEQ multiplex PCR, while the TCRdb copy is restricted to in-frame clones and leaves out a portion. The table lists about 60,000 clones, less than 85% of them singletons, with around 0.53% in the top ten. The sample consisted of memory CD4+ T cells from blood. All receptors derive from an adult in good health and CMV-seronegative. Some clones in this sample may be carry-over from other donors' samples.

The chain uses TRBV18 and TRBJ1-2, with D hard to call. Germline CDR1 is KGHSH and CDR2 is LQKENI. The CDR3 length is 13 residues. V was shortened by 4 bases and J by 3 bases, with 9 bases between the two germline ends. CDR3 sequence reads: CASSRPGDYGYTF. The CDR3 bases are TGTGCCAGCTCACGTCCGGGAGACTATGGCTACACCTTC.

The chain recombines TRBV10-3 with TRBJ2-6; 10 positions agree with TRBD1. Germline assignment: CDR1 ENHRY and CDR2 SYGVKD. Unmatched junction bases numbered 9, after V lost 7 bases and J lost 0 bases. This CDR3 has 18 residues. The CDR3 loop is CAIKRETGGSSGANVLTF. The CDR3 DNA reads TGTGCCATCAAGAGAGAGACAGGGGGCAGCTCTGGGGCCAACGTCCTGACTTTC.

The V and J genes are TRBV7-2 and TRBJ2-5; D is ambiguous. V was shortened by 7 bases and J by 6 bases, with 15 bases between the two germline ends. This CDR3 is 13 amino acids long. CDR1 and CDR2 from the germline V gene are SGHTA and FQGNSA. This chain's CDR3 is CASTSLGIQTQYF. The CDR3 DNA reads TGTGCCAGCACCTCTCTTGGTATCCAGACCCAGTACTTC.